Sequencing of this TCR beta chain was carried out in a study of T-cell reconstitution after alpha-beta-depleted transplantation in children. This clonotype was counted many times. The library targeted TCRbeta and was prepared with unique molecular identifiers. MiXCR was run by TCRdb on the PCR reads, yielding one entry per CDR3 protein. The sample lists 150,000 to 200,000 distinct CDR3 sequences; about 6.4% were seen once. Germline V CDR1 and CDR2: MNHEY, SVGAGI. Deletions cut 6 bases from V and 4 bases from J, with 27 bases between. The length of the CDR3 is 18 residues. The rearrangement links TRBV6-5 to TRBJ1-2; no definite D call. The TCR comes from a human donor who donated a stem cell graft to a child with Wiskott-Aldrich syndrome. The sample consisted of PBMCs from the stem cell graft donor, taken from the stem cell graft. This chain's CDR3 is CASSVTRTFPKTTYGYTF. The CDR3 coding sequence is TGTGCCAGCAGCGTTACACGGACTTTCCCCAAAACGACCTATGGCTACACCTTC.